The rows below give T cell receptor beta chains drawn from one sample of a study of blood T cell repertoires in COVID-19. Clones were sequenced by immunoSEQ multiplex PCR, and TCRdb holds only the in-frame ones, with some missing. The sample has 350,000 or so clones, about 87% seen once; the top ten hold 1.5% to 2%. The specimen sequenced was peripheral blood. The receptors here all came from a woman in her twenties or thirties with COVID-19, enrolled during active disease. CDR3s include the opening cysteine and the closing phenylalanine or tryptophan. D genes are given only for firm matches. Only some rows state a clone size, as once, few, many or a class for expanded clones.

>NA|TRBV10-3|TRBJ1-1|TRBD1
CATSGQSYDTEAFF
TGTGCCACGTCGGGACAGTCTTATGACACTGAAGCTTTCTTT
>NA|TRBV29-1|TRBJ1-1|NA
CSVDLPMTEVNTEAFF
TGCAGCGTTGATCTCCCGATGACAGAAGTGAACACTGAAGCTTTCTTT
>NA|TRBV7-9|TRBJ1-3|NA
CASSLASVNTIYF
TGTGCCAGCAGCTTAGCATCGGTAAACACCATATATTTT
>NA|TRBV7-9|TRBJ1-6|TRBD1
CASRLDRARSPLHF
TGTGCCAGCAGACTGGACAGGGCTAGGTCACCCCTCCACTTT
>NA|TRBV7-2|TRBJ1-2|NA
CASSLGQNDYGYTF
TGTGCCAGCAGCTTAGGACAGAACGACTATGGCTACACCTTC
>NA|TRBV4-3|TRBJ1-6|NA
CASSQDQGSLGALHF
TGCGCCAGCAGCCAAGATCAGGGGTCCCTGGGGGCCCTCCACTTT
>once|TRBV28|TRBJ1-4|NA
CASSSLLWGQDEKLFF
TGTGCCAGCAGTTCGCTCCTATGGGGGCAGGATGAAAAACTGTTTTTT
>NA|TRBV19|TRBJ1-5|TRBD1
CASSWDRGQEQPQHF
TGTGCCAGTAGTTGGGACAGGGGGCAGGAACAGCCCCAGCATTTT
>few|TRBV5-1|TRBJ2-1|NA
CASSSRAHNEQFF
TGCGCCAGCAGTTCCAGGGCCCACAATGAGCAGTTCTTC
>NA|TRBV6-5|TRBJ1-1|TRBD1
CASSTGQGKDTEAFF
TGTGCCAGCAGTACCGGACAGGGGAAGGACACTGAAGCTTTCTTT
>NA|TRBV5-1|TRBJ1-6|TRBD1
CASSHGQGHSPLHF
TGCGCCAGCAGTCATGGACAGGGGCATTCACCCCTCCACTTT
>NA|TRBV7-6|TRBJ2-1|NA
CASSQSQYNEQFF
TGTGCCAGCAGCCAATCTCAGTACAATGAGCAGTTCTTC
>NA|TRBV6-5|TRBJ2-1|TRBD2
CASSYSLAGAYNEQFF
TGTGCCAGCAGTTACTCGCTAGCGGGGGCTTACAATGAGCAGTTCTTC
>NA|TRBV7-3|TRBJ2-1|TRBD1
CASSRTGTGYNEQFF
TGTGCCAGCAGCCGAACCGGGACAGGGTACAATGAGCAGTTCTTC
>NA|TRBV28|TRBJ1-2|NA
CASTYGNMGGAYGYTF
TGTGCCAGCACCTACGGGAATATGGGGGGGGCTTATGGCTACACCTTC
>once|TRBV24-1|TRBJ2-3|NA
CATSGTVSGTDTQYF
TGTGCCACCAGTGGAACGGTTTCGGGCACAGATACGCAGTATTTT
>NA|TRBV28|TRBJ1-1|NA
CAISGDDEAFF
TGTGCCATCTCAGGGGATGATGAAGCTTTCTTT
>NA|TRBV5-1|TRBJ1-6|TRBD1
CASSLGTGRSPLHF
TGCGCCAGCAGCCTAGGGACAGGGCGGTCACCCCTCCACTTT
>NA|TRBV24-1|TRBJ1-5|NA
CATSVNSNQPQHF
TGTGCCACCAGTGTAAATAGCAATCAGCCCCAGCATTTT
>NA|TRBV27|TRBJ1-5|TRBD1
CASTRQGGFNQPQHF
TGTGCCAGCACCAGACAGGGGGGCTTCAATCAGCCCCAGCATTTT
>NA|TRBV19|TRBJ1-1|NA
CASPSRGGTEAFF
TGTGCCAGTCCCAGTCGGGGGGGCACTGAAGCTTTCTTT
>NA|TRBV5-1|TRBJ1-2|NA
CASSLYPTDGYTF
TGCGCCAGCAGCTTGTACCCTACGGATGGCTACACCTTC
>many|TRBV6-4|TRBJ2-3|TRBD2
CASSEGTSGAYTQYF
TGTGCCAGCAGTGAGGGGACTAGCGGGGCTTATACGCAGTATTTT
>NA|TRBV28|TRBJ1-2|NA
CASKARVSGYTF
TGTGCCAGCAAAGCCAGGGTATCTGGCTACACCTTC
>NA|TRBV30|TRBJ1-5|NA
CAWSSGEGQPQHF
TGTGCCTGGAGTTCGGGGGAGGGTCAGCCCCAGCATTTT
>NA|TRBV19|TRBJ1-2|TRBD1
CASSDPGQGAGGYTF
TGTGCCAGTAGTGACCCGGGACAGGGGGCGGGCGGCTACACCTTC
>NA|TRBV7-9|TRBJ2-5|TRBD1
CASSLGGTGPLTQYF
TGTGCCAGCAGCTTAGGGGGGACAGGTCCCCTGACCCAGTACTTC
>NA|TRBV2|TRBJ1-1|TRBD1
CASSEGGTGVRNTEAFF
TGTGCCAGCAGTGAAGGGGGGACAGGGGTTCGGAACACTGAAGCTTTCTTT
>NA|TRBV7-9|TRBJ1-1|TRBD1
CASSRWDRGPNTEAFF
TGTGCCAGCAGCAGATGGGACAGGGGGCCGAACACTGAAGCTTTCTTT
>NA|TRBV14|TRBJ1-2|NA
CASSHEDKTNYGYTF
TGTGCCAGCAGTCATGAGGACAAAACTAACTATGGCTACACCTTC
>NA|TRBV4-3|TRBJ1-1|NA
CASSPGGRDEAFF
TGCGCCAGCAGCCCCGGGGGGAGGGATGAAGCTTTCTTT
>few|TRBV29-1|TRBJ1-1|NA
CSVQQGESTEAFF
TGCAGCGTCCAACAGGGTGAGAGCACTGAAGCTTTCTTT
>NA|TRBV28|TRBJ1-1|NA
CASSPRQEMNTEAFF
TGTGCCAGCAGTCCACGACAGGAGATGAACACTGAAGCTTTCTTT
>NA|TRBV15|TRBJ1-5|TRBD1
CATSREQQTGDPVSPQHF
TGTGCCACCAGCAGAGAACAACAGACAGGGGACCCGGTTTCGCCCCAGCATTTT
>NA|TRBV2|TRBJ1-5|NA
CASAGTMGNQPQHF
TGTGCCAGCGCCGGGACTATGGGCAATCAGCCCCAGCATTTT
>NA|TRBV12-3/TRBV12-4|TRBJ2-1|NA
CASSFRDEQFF
TGTGCCAGCAGTTTCCGAGATGAGCAGTTCTTC
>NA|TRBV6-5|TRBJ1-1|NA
CASRKTGRAEAFF
TGTGCCAGCCGAAAAACCGGGAGAGCTGAAGCTTTCTTT
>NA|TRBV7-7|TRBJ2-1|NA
CASSLKRWDEQFF
TGTGCCAGCAGCTTAAAGCGTTGGGATGAGCAGTTCTTC
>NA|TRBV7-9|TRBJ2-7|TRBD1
CASSLGQGGNEQYF
TGTGCCAGCAGCTTAGGACAGGGGGGTAACGAGCAGTACTTC
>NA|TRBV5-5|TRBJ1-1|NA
CASSQDGVSFVTEAFF
TGTGCCAGCAGCCAGGACGGGGTCTCATTCGTCACTGAAGCTTTCTTT
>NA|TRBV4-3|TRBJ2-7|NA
CASSQGLVYEQYF
TGCGCCAGCAGCCAAGGACTGGTCTACGAGCAGTACTTC
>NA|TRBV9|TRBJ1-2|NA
CASSGVAGASYTF
TGTGCCAGCAGCGGGGTCGCAGGGGCGAGCTACACCTTC